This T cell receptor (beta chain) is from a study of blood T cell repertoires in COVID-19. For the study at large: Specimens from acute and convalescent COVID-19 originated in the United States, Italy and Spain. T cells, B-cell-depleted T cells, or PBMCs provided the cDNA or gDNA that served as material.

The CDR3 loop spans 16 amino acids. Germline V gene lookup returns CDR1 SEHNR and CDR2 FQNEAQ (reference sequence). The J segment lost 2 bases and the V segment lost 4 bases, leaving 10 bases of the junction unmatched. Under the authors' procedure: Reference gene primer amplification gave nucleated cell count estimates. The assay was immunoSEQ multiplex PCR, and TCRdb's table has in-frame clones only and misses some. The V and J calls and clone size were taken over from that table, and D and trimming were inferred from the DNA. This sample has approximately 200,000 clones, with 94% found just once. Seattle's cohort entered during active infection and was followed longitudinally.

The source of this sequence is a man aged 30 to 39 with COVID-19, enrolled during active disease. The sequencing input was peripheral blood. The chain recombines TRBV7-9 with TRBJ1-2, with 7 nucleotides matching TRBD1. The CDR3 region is CASSSSPGQPNYGYTF. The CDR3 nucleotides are TGTGCCAGCAGCTCCTCTCCGGGACAGCCCAACTATGGCTACACCTTC.